These T cell receptor beta chains were read from a single sample in a study of blood T cell repertoires in COVID-19. Clones were sequenced by immunoSEQ multiplex PCR, and TCRdb holds only the in-frame ones, with some missing. Here the sample spans fewer than 250,000 clones, around 84% being singletons. The sample consisted of peripheral blood. The receptor source for this set is a human donor in a cohort sampled during active COVID-19. The CDR3 runs from the conserved cysteine through the conserved F or W. D genes are given only for firm matches. The size field is filled for only some rows; it gives once, few, many or a size class.

size: once
D: TRBD2
J: TRBJ2-3
V: TRBV5-1
CDR3: CASSPGLAGGIADTQYF
DNA: TGCGCCAGCAGCCCGGGACTAGCGGGAGGGATCGCAGATACGCAGTATTTT

size: -
D: -
J: TRBJ1-2
V: TRBV6-2/TRBV6-3
CDR3: CASSSGRQVANYGYTF
DNA: TGTGCCAGCAGTTCAGGCCGTCAGGTCGCTAACTATGGCTACACCTTC

size: once
D: TRBD2
J: TRBJ2-7
V: TRBV13
CDR3: CASRQTSGSQYEQYF
DNA: TGTGCCAGCAGGCAGACTAGCGGGAGTCAGTACGAGCAGTACTTC

size: once
D: TRBD2
J: TRBJ2-7
V: TRBV27
CDR3: CASKVLAGVLSEQYF
DNA: TGTGCCAGCAAGGTACTAGCGGGAGTACTGAGTGAGCAGTACTTC

size: -
D: -
J: TRBJ2-1
V: TRBV5-8
CDR3: CASWGQGHNEQFF
DNA: TGTGCCAGCTGGGGGCAGGGACACAATGAGCAGTTCTTC

size: once
D: -
J: TRBJ1-1
V: TRBV3-1/TRBV3-2
CDR3: CASSQVFSTEAFF
DNA: TGTGCCAGCAGCCAAGTCTTCAGCACTGAAGCTTTCTTT

size: -
D: -
J: TRBJ2-3
V: TRBV5-1
CDR3: CASSIRVSDTQYF
DNA: TGCGCCAGCAGCATCAGGGTGTCGGATACGCAGTATTTT

size: few
D: -
J: TRBJ1-4
V: TRBV11-2
CDR3: CASSLDLGAGEKLFF
DNA: TGTGCCAGCAGCTTAGACCTAGGGGCAGGGGAAAAACTGTTTTTT

size: once
D: -
J: TRBJ2-3
V: TRBV9
CDR3: CASSVAGFTDTQYF
DNA: TGTGCCAGCAGCGTAGCTGGCTTCACAGATACGCAGTATTTT

size: -
D: -
J: TRBJ2-3
V: TRBV18
CDR3: CASSPRGGGLTDTQYF
DNA: TGTGCCAGCTCACCACGGGGAGGCGGGCTTACGGATACGCAGTATTTT

size: -
D: -
J: TRBJ1-3
V: TRBV18
CDR3: CASSPTQVDYGNTIYF
DNA: TGTGCCAGCTCACCTACGCAGGTGGATTATGGAAACACCATATATTTT

size: few
D: -
J: TRBJ1-3
V: TRBV6-5
CDR3: CASSFTGTGNTIYF
DNA: TGTGCCAGCAGTTTTACAGGGACTGGAAACACCATATATTTT

size: -
D: TRBD1
J: TRBJ1-6
V: TRBV30
CDR3: CAWRQGGSNSPLHF
DNA: TGTGCCTGGAGGCAGGGGGGCTCGAATTCACCCCTCCACTTT

size: -
D: TRBD2
J: TRBJ2-5
V: TRBV27
CDR3: CASSSLGGGVETQYF
DNA: TGTGCCAGCAGTTCCTTGGGGGGAGGGGTCGAGACCCAGTACTTC

size: -
D: -
J: TRBJ2-3
V: TRBV3-1/TRBV3-2
CDR3: CASSPFSGETQYF
DNA: TGTGCCAGCAGCCCTTTCTCCGGGGAGACGCAGTATTTT

size: -
D: -
J: TRBJ2-5
V: TRBV6-5
CDR3: CATSPPPYQETQYF
DNA: TGTGCCACTAGCCCCCCCCCTTACCAAGAGACCCAGTACTTC

size: -
D: -
J: TRBJ1-1
V: TRBV5-5
CDR3: CASSFQGLVNTEAFF
DNA: TGTGCCAGCAGCTTCCAGGGGCTTGTGAACACTGAAGCTTTCTTT

size: -
D: -
J: TRBJ2-3
V: TRBV3-1/TRBV3-2
CDR3: CASSQLPISTDTQYF
DNA: TGTGCCAGCAGCCAACTCCCTATTAGCACAGATACGCAGTATTTT

size: -
D: -
J: TRBJ2-2
V: TRBV3-1/TRBV3-2
CDR3: CASSHGPMGANTGELFF
DNA: TGTGCCAGCAGCCATGGCCCGATGGGGGCTAACACCGGGGAGCTGTTTTTT

size: -
D: TRBD2
J: TRBJ2-4
V: TRBV2
CDR3: CASGRGDQRDIQYF
DNA: TGTGCCAGCGGACGGGGGGATCAGCGGGACATTCAGTACTTC

size: -
D: -
J: TRBJ2-7
V: TRBV6-6
CDR3: CASNHGTTYEQYF
DNA: TGTGCCAGCAACCACGGGACAACCTACGAGCAGTACTTC

size: -
D: -
J: TRBJ1-2
V: TRBV3-1/TRBV3-2
CDR3: CASSQALYGYTF
DNA: TGTGCCAGCAGCCAAGCTCTCTATGGCTACACCTTC